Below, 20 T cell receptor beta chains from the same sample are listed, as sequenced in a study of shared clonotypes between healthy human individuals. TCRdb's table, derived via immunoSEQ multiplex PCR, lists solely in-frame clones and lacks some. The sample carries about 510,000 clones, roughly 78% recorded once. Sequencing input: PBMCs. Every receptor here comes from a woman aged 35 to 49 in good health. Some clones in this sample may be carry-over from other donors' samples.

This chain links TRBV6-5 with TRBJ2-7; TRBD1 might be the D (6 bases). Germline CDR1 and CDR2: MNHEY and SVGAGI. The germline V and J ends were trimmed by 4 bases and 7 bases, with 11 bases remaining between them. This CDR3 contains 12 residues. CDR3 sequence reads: CASSLQGREQYF. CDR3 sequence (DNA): TGTGCCAGCAGTTTACAGGGTCGGGAGCAGTACTTC.

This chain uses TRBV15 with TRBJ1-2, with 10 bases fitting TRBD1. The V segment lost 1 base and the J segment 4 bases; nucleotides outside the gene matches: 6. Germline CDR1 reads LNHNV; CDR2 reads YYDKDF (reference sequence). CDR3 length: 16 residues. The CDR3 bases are TGTGCCACCAGCAGAGGAGGACAGGGGGACGCCTATGGCTACACCTTC. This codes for CATSRGGQGDAYGYTF.

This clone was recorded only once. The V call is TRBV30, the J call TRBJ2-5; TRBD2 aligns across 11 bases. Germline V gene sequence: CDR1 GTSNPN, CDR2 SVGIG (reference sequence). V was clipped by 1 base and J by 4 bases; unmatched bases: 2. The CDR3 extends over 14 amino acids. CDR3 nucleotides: TGTGCCTGGAGTGCCGGGACTAGCGGAGAGACCCAGTACTTC. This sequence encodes CAWSAGTSGETQYF.

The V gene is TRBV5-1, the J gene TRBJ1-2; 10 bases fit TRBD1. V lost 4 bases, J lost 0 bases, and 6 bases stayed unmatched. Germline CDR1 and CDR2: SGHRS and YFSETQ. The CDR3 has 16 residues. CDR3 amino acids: CASSMTGGRANYGYTF. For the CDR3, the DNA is TGCGCCAGCAGCATGACAGGGGGCCGGGCTAACTATGGCTACACCTTC.

In nucleotides, the CDR3 is TGTGCCAGCAGCCTTCGGACAGGGGATCAGCTCGAGCAGTACTTC. Translation: CASSLRTGDQLEQYF. V and J are TRBV7-9 and TRBJ2-7, with TRBD1 matching 9 bases. This CDR3 has 15 amino acids. After removal of 5 bases from V and 6 bases from J, the junction contained 11 bases not matched to a gene. Germline lookup yields CDR1 SEHNR and CDR2 FQNEAQ (reference sequence).

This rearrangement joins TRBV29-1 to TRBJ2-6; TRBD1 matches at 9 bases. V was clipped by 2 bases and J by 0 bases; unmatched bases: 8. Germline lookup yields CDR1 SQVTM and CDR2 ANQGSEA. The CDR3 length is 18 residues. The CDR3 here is CSVEFLGQGGSGANVLTF. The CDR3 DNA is TGCAGCGTTGAATTTTTGGGACAGGGAGGCTCTGGGGCCAACGTCCTGACTTTC.

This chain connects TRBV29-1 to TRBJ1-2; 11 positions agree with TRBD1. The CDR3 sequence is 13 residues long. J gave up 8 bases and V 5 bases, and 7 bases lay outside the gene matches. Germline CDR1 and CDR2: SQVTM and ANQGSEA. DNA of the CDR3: TGCAGCGTTTGGACAGGGGGCGCATCCGGCTACACCTTC. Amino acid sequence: CSVWTGGASGYTF.

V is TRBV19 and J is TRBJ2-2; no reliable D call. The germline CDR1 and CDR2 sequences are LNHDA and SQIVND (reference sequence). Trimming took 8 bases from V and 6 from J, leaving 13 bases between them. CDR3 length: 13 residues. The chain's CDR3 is CASRPIGPGELFF. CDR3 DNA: TGTGCCAGTCGACCGATCGGGCCCGGGGAGCTGTTTTTT.

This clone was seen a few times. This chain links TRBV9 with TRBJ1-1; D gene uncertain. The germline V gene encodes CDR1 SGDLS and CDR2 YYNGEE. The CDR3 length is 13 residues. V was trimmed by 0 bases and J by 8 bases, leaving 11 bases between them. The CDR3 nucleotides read TGTGCCAGCAGCGTAGTTTTTGGGCAAGAAGCTTTCTTT. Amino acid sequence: CASSVVFGQEAFF.

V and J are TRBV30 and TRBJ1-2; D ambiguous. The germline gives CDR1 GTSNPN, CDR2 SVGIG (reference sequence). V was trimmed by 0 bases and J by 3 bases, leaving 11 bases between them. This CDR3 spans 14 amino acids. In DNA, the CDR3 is TGTGCCTGGAGTGTGGGGTTCAAGGACTATGGCTACACCTTC. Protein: CAWSVGFKDYGYTF. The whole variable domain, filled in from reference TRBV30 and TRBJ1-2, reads SQTIHQWPATLVQPVGSPLSLECTVEGTSNPNLYWYRQAAGRGLQLLFYSVGIGQISSEVPQNLSASRPQDRQFILSSKKLLLSDSGFYLCAWSVGFKDYGYTFGSGTRLTVV.

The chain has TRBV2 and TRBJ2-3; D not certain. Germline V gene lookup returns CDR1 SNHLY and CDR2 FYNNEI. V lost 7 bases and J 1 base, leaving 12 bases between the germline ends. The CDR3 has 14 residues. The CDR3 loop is CASNSGPRTDTQYF. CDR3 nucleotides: TGTGCCAGCAACTCTGGTCCCCGCACAGATACGCAGTATTTT.

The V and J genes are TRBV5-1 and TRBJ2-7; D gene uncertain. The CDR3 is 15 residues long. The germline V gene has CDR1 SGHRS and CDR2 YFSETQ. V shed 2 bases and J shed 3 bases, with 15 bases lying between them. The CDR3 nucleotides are TGCGCCAGCAGCTTCCTGAATTCACAAGACTACGAGCAGTACTTC. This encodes CASSFLNSQDYEQYF.

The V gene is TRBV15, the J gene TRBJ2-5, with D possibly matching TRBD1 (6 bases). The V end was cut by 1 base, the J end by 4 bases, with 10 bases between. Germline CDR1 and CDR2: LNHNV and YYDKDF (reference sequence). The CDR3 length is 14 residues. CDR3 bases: TGTGCCACCAGCAGAGGACAGGTGGGAGAGACCCAGTACTTC. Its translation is CATSRGQVGETQYF.

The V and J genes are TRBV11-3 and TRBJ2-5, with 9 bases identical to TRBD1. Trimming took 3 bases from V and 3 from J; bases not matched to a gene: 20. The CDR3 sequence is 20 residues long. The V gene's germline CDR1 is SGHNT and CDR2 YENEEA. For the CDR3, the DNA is TGTGCCAGCAGCTTCGAATCAAAACCCCACGACAGGGGGTTAGAAGAGACCCAGTACTTC. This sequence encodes CASSFESKPHDRGLEETQYF.

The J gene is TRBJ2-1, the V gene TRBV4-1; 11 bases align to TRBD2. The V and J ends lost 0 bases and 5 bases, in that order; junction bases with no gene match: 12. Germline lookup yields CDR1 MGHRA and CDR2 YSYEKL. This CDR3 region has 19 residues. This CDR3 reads CASSQDSARASGGNNEQFF. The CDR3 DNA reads TGCGCCAGCAGCCAAGATTCCGCAAGGGCTAGCGGGGGGAACAATGAGCAGTTCTTC.

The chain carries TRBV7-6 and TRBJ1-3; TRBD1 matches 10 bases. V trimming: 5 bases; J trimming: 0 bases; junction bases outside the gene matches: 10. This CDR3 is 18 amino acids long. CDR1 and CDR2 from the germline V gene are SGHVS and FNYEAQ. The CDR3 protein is CASSKTGGWELSGNTIYF. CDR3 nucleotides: TGTGCCAGCAGCAAGACAGGGGGCTGGGAACTCTCTGGAAACACCATATATTTT. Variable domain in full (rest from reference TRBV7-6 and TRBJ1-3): GAGVSQSPRYKVTKRGQDVALRCDPISGHVSLYWYRQALGQGPEFLTYFNYEAQQDKSGLPNDRFSAERPEGSISTLTIQRTEQRDSAMYRCASSKTGGWELSGNTIYFGEGSWLTVV.

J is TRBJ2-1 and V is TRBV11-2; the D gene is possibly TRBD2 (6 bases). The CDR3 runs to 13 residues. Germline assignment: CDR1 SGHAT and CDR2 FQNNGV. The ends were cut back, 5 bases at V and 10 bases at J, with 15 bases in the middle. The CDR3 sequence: CASSPLRELEQFF. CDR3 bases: TGTGCCAGCAGCCCTCTCCGGGAGCTCGAGCAGTTCTTC.

The CDR3 DNA follows: TGTGCCAGCAGTAAGGGCGGGGGACTTTGGGAGCAGTACTTC. As protein: CASSKGGGLWEQYF. The rearrangement links TRBV28 to TRBJ2-7, with TRBD2 identical over 7 bases. The junction had 11 bases not matched to a gene; V was cut back by 5 bases and J by 7 bases. This CDR3 spans 14 amino acids. Germline V gives CDR1 MDHEN, CDR2 SYDVKM.

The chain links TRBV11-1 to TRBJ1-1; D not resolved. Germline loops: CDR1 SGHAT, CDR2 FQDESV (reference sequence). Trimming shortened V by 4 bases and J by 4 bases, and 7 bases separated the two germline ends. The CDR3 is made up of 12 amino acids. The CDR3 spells CASSYSGTEAFF. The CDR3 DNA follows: TGTGCCAGCAGCTACTCTGGCACTGAAGCTTTCTTT.

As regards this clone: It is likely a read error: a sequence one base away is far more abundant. The CDR3 DNA is TGTGCCGCCAGCAGAGAAGGGGTGACAACTAACTATGGCTACACCTTC. Translation gives CAASREGVTTNYGYTF. The gene calls are TRBV15 and TRBJ1-2, with a possible D match to TRBD1 (5 bases). The CDR3 has 16 amino acids. Germline CDR1 reads LNHNV; CDR2 reads YYDKDF (reference sequence). Full variable domain (outside the CDR3, taken from reference TRBV15 and TRBJ1-2): DAMVIQNPRYQVTQFGKPVTLSCSQTLNHNVMYWYQQKSSQAPKLLFHYYDKDFNNEADTPDNFQSRRPNTSFCFLDIRSPGLGDTAMYLCAASREGVTTNYGYTFGSGTRLTVV.